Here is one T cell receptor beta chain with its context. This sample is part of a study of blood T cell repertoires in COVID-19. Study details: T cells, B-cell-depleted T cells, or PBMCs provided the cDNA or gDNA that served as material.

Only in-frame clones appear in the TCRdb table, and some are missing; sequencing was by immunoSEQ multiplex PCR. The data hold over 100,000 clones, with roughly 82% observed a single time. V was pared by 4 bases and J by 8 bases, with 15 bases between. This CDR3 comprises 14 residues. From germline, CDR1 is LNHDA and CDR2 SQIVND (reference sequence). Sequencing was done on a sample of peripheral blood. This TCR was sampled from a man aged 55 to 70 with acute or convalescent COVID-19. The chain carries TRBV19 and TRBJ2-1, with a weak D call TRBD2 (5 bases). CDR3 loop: CASSTSGNRDEQFF. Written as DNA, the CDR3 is TGTGCCAGTAGTACGTCCGGGAATCGGGATGAGCAGTTCTTC. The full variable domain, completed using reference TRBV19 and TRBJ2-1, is DGGITQSPKYLFRKEGQNVTLSCEQNLNHDAMYWYRQDPGQGLRLIYYSQIVNDFQKGDIAEGYSVSREKKESFPLTVTSAQKNPTAFYLCASSTSGNRDEQFFGPGTRLTVL.